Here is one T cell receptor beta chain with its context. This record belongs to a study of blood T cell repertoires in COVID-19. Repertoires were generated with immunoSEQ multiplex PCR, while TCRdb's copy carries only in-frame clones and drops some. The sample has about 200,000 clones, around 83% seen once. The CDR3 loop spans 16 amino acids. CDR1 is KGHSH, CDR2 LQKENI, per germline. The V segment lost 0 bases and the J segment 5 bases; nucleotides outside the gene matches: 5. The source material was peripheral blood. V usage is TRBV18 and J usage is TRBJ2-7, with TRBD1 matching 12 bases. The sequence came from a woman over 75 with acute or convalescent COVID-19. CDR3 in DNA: TGTGCCAGCTCACCACCGGGGGGGACAGGGGGCCACGAGCAGTACTTC. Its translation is CASSPPGGTGGHEQYF.